The 10 T cell receptor beta chains in this list originate from one sample, sequenced in a study of T cells in women clearing cervical HPV infection (dated by TCRdb to the late 2010s). The library came from the immunoSEQ multiplex PCR assay. TCRdb holds this immuneACCESS table with in-frame rearrangements only. Some clones are missing; in checked studies, unresolved V genes explain under half, and the rest has no known cause. The sample's clone listing holds some 46,000 clones. The ten top clones hold roughly 36% of the sample. The source material was blood buffy coat. The receptors shown here come from a woman between 18 and 69 years old with a cervical HPV16 infection that either progressed to CIN3+ or cleared (not recorded which).

Notes on this clone: The read finishes 3 residues shy of the CDR3 end, and the germline J gene is used to complete it. The rearrangement joins TRBV30 to TRBJ1-1; maybe TRBD1 (6 bases). Looked up from germline, CDR1 is GTSNPN and CDR2 is SVGIG (reference sequence). The CDR3 is 14 residues long. The CDR3 spells CAWSDSGAVREAFF. Incomplete CDR3 DNA: TGTGCCTGGAGTGACTCAGGGGCGGTTCGCGAA. The full variable domain, its missing parts supplied by reference TRBV30 and TRBJ1-1, is SQTIHQWPATLVQPVGSPLSLECTVEGTSNPNLYWYRQAAGRGLQLLFYSVGIGQISSEVPQNLSASRPQDRQFILSSKKLLLSDSGFYLCAWSDSGAVREAFFGQGTRLTVV.

Of note for this clone: The sequenced fragment ends 3 residues before the CDR3 boundary, so the rest is inferred from the germline J gene. The V and J genes are TRBV19 and TRBJ2-2; D possibly corresponds to TRBD1 (5 bases). The CDR3 sequence is 17 residues long. Germline V gene lookup returns CDR1 LNHDA and CDR2 SQIVND (reference sequence). Incomplete CDR3 DNA: TGTGCCAGTAGTAACCCGACAGCCGATTCAACTAATGAAAAG. Translated, it gives CASSNPTADSTNEK. The complete CDR3 protein is CASSNPTADSTNEKLFF.

As regards this clone: The read terminates 3 residues ahead of where the CDR3 ends, so the germline J gene completes it. The rearrangement uses TRBV30 and TRBJ1-5; 9 bases fit TRBD1. With V trimmed by 2 bases and J by 7 bases, 6 bases remained unmatched. Germline values: CDR1 GTSNPN, CDR2 SVGIG (reference sequence). The CDR3 is 14 amino acids. CDR3 sequence reads: CAWSIQGAWQPQHF. The CDR3 bases that were read are TGTGCCTGGAGTATACAGGGGGCCTGGCAGCCC. The complete variable domain, with remaining parts taken from reference TRBV30 and TRBJ1-5, reads SQTIHQWPATLVQPVGSPLSLECTVEGTSNPNLYWYRQAAGRGLQLLFYSVGIGQISSEVPQNLSASRPQDRQFILSSKKLLLSDSGFYLCAWSIQGAWQPQHFGDGTRLSIL.

Concerning this clone: The CDR3 extends 3 residues past the end of the read, so its final part is completed from the germline J gene. The chain carries TRBV23-1 and TRBJ2-1; D might be TRBD2 (6 bases). TRBV23-1 is an ORF, with its function uncertain. This CDR3 has 13 amino acids. With 6 bases removed from V and 6 bases from J, the gap between germline ends came to 12 bases. The DNA read from the CDR3 is TGCGCCAGCAGCGGAGGGTTTTGCAATGAG. Amino acid sequence: CASSGGFCNE. The full CDR3 protein is CASSGGFCNEQFF.

As concerns this clone: The sequence runs out 3 residues before the end of the CDR3; the remainder is reconstructed from the germline J gene. This chain joins TRBV2 and TRBJ1-4; 8 bases fit TRBD1. The CDR3 covers 14 residues. CDR1 SNHLY and CDR2 FYNNEI come from the germline V gene. Germline trimming cut 8 bases from V and 8 bases from J; bases unmatched to any gene: 10. CDR3 DNA, as far as it was read: TGTGCCAGCGGATACAGGGGGAAAGACGAAAAA. Translating gives CASGYRGKDEK. The CDR3 as a whole reads CASGYRGKDEKLFF.

As for this clone: The missing CDR3 end, 3 residues past where the read stops, is filled in from the germline J gene. J is TRBJ2-3 and V is TRBV2; D is undetermined. Germline lookup yields CDR1 SNHLY and CDR2 FYNNEI. The CDR3 has 13 amino acids. CDR3: CASSGPVIETQYF. The sequenced CDR3 bases are TGTGCCAGCAGTGGTCCGGTAATCGAGACG.

Comment on this clone: Sequencing ends 3 residues short of the CDR3 end; the germline J gene provides the rest. The chain has TRBV6-2 or TRBV6-3 and TRBJ2-7; maybe TRBD1 (5 bases). The CDR3 runs 15 residues. V was trimmed by 8 bases and J by 6 bases, leaving 23 bases between them. Germline loops: CDR1 MNHEY, CDR2 SVGEGT. CDR3 DNA, as far as it was read: TGTGCCAGCTTAACAGCGACAGACCCTATTTCCGAG. This codes for CASLTATDPISE. The full CDR3 protein reads CASLTATDPISEQYF.

In the case of this clone: The sequenced fragment ends 3 residues before the CDR3 boundary, so the rest is inferred from the germline J gene. The chain employs TRBV19 and TRBJ1-4; possible D gene TRBD1, 6 bases. CDR1 is LNHDA and CDR2 is SQIVND in the germline V gene (reference sequence). The CDR3 spans 15 residues. The part of the CDR3 DNA that was read is TGTGCCAGTAGTCCCCGACAGGACCGTAATTCACCA. Translating it yields CASSPRQDRNSP. The whole CDR3 protein is CASSPRQDRNSPLFF.

Notes on this clone: The sequenced fragment ends 3 residues before the CDR3 boundary, so the rest is inferred from the germline J gene. V gene TRBV30 combines with J gene TRBJ1-5; no clear D. Trimming took 3 bases from V and 2 from J, leaving 8 bases between them. The length of the CDR3 is 13 residues. CDR1 is GTSNPN, CDR2 SVGIG, per germline (reference sequence). Incomplete CDR3 DNA: TGTGCCTGGAGCCAGAACCGCAATCAGCCC. Amino acid sequence: CAWSQNRNQP. The full CDR3 reads CAWSQNRNQPQHF.

CDR3 DNA, as far as it was read: TGTGCCAGCAGGGGGGGGAACACCGGGGAG. Protein product: CASRGGNTGE. The entire CDR3 protein reads CASRGGNTGELFF. The V and J genes are TRBV6-4 and TRBJ2-2; D may be TRBD2 (6 bases). The read ends 3 residues shy of where the CDR3 ends; the end is completed using the germline J gene. CDR1 and CDR2 from the germline V gene are MRHNA and SNTAGT. Deletions cut 6 bases from V and 1 base from J, with 6 bases between. The CDR3 extends over 13 amino acids.